This TCR beta chain stems from a study of T cells after yellow fever vaccination. Trimming removed 2 bases from V and 3 bases from J, with 11 bases in between. The CDR3 runs 14 residues. The germline CDR1 and CDR2 sequences are SGHTA and FQGNSA. A few counts support this clonotype. Its antigen is not known. Using its own MiXCR run on the 5' RACE reads, TCRdb lists one record per CDR3 protein. The sample has some 160,000 distinct CDR3 sequences; approximately 10% are singletons. Regarding the study as a whole: A small share of clonotypes appeared in both CD4 and CD8 compartments. After the booster, about 95% of CD4 and 88% of CD8 primary-response clones were re-detected.

This TCR was recovered from a man younger than 30 who received the YFV17D yellow fever vaccine. The chain has TRBV7-2 and TRBJ2-7; the D gene could be TRBD1 or TRBD2 (5 bases each). Specimen: CD8+ T cells sorted from PBMCs, collected 45 days after the yellow fever booster vaccination. CDR3 DNA sequence: TGTGCCAGCAGCTTACCCGGGACCGACTACGAGCAGTACTTC. It is translated as CASSLPGTDYEQYF.